This TCR beta chain was obtained from a study of identical twins. All donors were healthy Caucasians. After template switching added a universal primer site, the resulting cDNA carried unique molecular identifiers. In TCRdb, the 5' RACE reads were re-called with MiXCR into one record per CDR3 protein. The table includes 350,000 to 600,000 distinct CDR3 sequences, 11% to 15% detected once. General study results and limits: Findings came from cross-sectional statistics, without long-term follow-up of donors.

The germline gives CDR1 SGHTA, CDR2 FQGTGA. The CDR3 is 12 residues long. Concerning this clonotype itself: Its target is unknown. Germline and junction disagree at one end, which may indicate a read error.

This same sample was also part of a study on yellow fever vaccine responses in identical twins.

Sequencing input: CD4+ T cells sorted from blood. The V gene is TRBV7-3, the J gene TRBJ2-1; the match to TRBD2 covers 7 bases. The source is a woman younger than 30 in good health. CDR3 DNA sequence: TGTGCCAGCAGCTTTCCGGGACTACCACAGGTCTTC. This sequence encodes CASSFPGLPQVF.